The sequence of this T cell receptor beta chain was determined in a study of identical twins. TCRdb ran MiXCR on the 5' RACE reads and lists one entry per CDR3 protein. Among approximately 600,000 distinct CDR3 sequences listed, less than 9% were seen once. There are many counts of this clonotype. Germline values: CDR1 SGHVS, CDR2 FQNEAQ. V shed 0 bases and J shed 8 bases, with 8 bases lying between them. This CDR3 spans 13 amino acids. These same data were also listed under a study on yellow fever vaccine responses in identical twins.

The chain links TRBV7-8 to TRBJ2-1; the D is unclear. The receptor was derived from a young woman in good health. Source material: PBMCs. The CDR3 nucleotides are TGTGCCAGCAGCTTAGCTGGGTCGCATGAGCAGTTCTTC. It codes for CASSLAGSHEQFF.